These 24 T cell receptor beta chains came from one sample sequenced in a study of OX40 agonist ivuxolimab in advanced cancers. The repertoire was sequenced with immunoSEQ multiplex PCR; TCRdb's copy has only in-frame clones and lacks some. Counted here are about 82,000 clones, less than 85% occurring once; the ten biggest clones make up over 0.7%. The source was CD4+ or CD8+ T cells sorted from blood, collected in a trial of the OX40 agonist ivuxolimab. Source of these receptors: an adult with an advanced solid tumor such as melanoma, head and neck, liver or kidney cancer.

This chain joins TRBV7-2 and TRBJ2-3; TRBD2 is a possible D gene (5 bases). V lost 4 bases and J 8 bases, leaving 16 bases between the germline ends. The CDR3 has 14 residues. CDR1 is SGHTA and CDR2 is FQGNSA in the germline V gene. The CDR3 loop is CASSSPFNRGTQYF. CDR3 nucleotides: TGTGCCAGCAGCTCGCCGTTTAATCGGGGTACGCAGTATTTT.

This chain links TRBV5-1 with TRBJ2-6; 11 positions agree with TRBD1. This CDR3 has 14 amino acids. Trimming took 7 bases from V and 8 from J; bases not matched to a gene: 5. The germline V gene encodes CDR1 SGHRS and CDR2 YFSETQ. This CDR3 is CASFGTGGTNVLTF. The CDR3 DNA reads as TGCGCCAGCTTTGGGACAGGGGGAACCAACGTCCTGACTTTC. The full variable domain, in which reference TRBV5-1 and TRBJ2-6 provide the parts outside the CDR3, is KAGVTQTPRYLIKTRGQQVTLSCSPISGHRSVSWYQQTPGQGLQFLFEYFSETQRNKGNFPGRFSGRQFSNSRSEMNVSTLELGDSALYLCASFGTGGTNVLTFGAGSRLTVL.

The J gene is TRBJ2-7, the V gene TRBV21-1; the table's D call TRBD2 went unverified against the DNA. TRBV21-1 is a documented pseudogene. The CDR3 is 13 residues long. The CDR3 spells CASPWKGGYEQYF. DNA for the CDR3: TGTGCCAGCCCCTGGAAGGGGGGGTACGAGCAGTACTTC.

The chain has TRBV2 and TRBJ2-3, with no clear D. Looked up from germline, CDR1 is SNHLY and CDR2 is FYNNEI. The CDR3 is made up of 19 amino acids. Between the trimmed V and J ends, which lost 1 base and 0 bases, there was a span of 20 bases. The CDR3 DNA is TGTGCCAGCAGTGAAGGGTCGTCCAGGTGGTTCACTAGCACAGATACGCAGTATTTT. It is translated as CASSEGSSRWFTSTDTQYF.

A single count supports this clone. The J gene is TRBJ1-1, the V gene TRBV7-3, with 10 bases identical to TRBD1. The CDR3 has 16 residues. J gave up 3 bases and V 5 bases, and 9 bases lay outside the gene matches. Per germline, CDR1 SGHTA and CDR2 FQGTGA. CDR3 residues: CASSTRQGARDTEAFF. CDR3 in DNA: TGTGCCAGCAGCACGCGACAGGGGGCAAGGGACACTGAAGCTTTCTTT.

As DNA, the CDR3 is TGTGCCAGCAGCTCACCCCCCTTTACAGATCGGGTGTTTTTT. As protein: CASSSPPFTDRVFF. The chain has TRBV11-2 and TRBJ2-2; no clear D gene. CDR1 and CDR2 (germline): SGHAT, FQNNGV. This CDR3 region has 14 residues. Trimming took off 4 bases at V and 15 bases at J, with 21 bases between the two ends.

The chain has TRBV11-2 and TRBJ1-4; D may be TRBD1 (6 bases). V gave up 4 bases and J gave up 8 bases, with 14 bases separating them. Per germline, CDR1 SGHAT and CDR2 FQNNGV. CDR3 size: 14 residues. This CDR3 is CASSSGLGGEKLFF. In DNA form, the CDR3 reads TGTGCCAGCAGCTCGGGATTAGGGGGGGAAAAACTGTTTTTT.

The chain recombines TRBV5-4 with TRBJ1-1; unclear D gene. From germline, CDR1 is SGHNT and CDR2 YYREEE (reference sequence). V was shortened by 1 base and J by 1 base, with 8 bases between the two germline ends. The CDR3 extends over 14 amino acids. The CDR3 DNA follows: TGTGCCAGCAGCTTGAAGGCCCAGAACACTGAAGCTTTCTTT. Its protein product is CASSLKAQNTEAFF.

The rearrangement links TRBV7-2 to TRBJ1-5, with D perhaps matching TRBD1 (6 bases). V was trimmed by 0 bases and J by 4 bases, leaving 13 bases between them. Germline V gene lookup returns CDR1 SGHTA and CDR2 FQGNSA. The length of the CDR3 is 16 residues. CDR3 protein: CASSLAGGRGNQPQHF. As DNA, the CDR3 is TGTGCCAGCAGCTTAGCGGGGGGCCGAGGAAATCAGCCCCAGCATTTT.

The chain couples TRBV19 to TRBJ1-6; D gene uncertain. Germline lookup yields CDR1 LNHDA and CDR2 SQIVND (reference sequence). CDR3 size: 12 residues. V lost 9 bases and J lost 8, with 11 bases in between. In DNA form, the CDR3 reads TGTGCCAGCCGGGAGACCTATTCACCCCTCCACTTT. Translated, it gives CASRETYSPLHF.

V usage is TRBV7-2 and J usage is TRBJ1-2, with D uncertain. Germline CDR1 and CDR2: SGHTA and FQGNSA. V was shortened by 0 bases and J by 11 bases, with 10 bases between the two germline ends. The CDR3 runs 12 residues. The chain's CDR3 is CASSLARQLYTF. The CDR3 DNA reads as TGTGCCAGCAGCTTAGCGCGGCAGTTATACACCTTC.

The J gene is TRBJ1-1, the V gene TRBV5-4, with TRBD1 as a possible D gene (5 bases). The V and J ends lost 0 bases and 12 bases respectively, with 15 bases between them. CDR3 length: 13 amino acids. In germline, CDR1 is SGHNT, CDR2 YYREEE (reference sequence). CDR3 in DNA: TGTGCCAGCAGCTTGGGTGAGGGACGGCCGCCTTTCTTT. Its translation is CASSLGEGRPPFF.

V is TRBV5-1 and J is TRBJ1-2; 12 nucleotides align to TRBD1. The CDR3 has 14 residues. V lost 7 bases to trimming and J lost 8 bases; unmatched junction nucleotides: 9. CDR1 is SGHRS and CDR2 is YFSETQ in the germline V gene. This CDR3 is CASATGTGGLGYTF. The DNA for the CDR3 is TGCGCCAGCGCGACCGGGACAGGGGGCTTGGGCTACACCTTC.

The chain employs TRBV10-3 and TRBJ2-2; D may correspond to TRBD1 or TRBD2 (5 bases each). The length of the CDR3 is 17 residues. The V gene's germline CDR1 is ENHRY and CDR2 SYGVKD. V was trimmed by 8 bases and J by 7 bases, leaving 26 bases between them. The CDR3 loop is CAILARVGTERVGELFF. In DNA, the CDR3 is TGTGCCATCCTCGCTCGGGTGGGGACGGAAAGGGTCGGGGAGCTGTTTTTT.

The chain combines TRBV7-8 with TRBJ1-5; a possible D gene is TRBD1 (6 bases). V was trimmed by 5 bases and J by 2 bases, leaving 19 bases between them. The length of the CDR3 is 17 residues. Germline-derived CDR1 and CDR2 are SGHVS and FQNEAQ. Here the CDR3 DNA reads TGTGCCAGCAGCGGGATGGGATTCGGGGGGCGCAATCAGCCCCAGCATTTT. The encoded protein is CASSGMGFGGRNQPQHF.

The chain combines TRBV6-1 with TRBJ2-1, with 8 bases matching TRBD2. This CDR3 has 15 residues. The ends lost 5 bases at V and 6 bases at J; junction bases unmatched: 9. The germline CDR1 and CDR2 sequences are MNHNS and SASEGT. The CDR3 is CASSSGGSHPNEQFF. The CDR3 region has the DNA TGTGCCAGCAGTTCGGGAGGGTCACACCCCAATGAGCAGTTCTTC.

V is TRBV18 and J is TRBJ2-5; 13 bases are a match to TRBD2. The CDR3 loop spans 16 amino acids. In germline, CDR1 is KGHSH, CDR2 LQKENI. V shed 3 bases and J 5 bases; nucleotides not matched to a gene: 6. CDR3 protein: CASSPGLAGVQETQYF. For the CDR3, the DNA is TGTGCCAGCTCACCCGGACTAGCGGGGGTACAGGAGACCCAGTACTTC.

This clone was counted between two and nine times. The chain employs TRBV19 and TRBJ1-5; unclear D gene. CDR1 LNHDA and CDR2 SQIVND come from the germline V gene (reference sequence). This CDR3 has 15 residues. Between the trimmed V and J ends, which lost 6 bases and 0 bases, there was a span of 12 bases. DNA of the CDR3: TGTGCCAGTAGAAACAGTCTAAATAGCAATCAGCCCCAGCATTTT. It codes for CASRNSLNSNQPQHF.

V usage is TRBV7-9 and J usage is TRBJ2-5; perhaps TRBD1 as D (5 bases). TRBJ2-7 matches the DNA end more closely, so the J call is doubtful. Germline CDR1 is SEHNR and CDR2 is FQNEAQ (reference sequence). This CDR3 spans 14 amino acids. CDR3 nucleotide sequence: TGTGCCAGCAGCTCCACCACAGGTACCTACGAGCAGTACTTC. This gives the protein CASSSTTGTYEQYF.

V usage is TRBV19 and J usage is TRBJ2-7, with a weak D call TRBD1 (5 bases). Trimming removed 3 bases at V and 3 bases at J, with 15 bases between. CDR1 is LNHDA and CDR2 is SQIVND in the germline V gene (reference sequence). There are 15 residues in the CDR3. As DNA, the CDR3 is TGTGCCAGTAGTATCGGGCAGGGTGTCGGCTACGAGCAGTACTTC. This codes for CASSIGQGVGYEQYF.

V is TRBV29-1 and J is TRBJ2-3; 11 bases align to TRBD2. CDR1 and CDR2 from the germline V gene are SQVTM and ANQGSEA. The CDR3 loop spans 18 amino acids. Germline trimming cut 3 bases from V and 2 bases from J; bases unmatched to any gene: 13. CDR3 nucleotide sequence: TGCAGCGTTGAGGGACTAGCGGACATCGCGATTAACACAGATACGCAGTATTTT. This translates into CSVEGLADIAINTDTQYF.

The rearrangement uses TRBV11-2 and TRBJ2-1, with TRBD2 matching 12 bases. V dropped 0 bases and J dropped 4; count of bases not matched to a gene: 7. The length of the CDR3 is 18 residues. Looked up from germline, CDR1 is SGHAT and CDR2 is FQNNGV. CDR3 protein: CASSLDRTSGVLYNEQFF. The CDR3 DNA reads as TGTGCCAGCAGCTTAGATCGGACTAGCGGGGTCTTATACAATGAGCAGTTCTTC.

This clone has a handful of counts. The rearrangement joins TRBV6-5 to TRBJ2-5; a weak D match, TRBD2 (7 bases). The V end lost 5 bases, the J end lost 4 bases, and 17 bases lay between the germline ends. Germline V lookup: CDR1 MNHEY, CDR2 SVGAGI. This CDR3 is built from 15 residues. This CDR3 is CASSTPPGGGETQYF. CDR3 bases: TGTGCCAGCAGTACCCCCCCGGGGGGCGGAGAGACCCAGTACTTC.

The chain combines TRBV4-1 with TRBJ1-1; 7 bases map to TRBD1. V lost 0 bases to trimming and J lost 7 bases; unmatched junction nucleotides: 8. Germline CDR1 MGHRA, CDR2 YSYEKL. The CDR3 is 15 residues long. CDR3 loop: CASSQDHRGVGEAFF. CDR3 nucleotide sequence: TGCGCCAGCAGCCAAGACCACAGGGGAGTCGGTGAAGCTTTCTTT.